The TCR beta chain described here comes from a study of cytomegalovirus exposure and HLA in healthy donors. Broader study findings: A later analysis linked a missense variant in DCLRE1C to the trimming of TCR beta V and J genes. TCR beta sequences reportedly predicted most subjects' HLA-A and HLA-B alleles accurately. Within an earlier analysis, most TCR beta V segments proved productive either about 90% or about 30% of the time. In a later analysis, common viral pathogens appeared linked to several of the most significant clusters.

PCR primers comprised 60 Vbeta and 13 Jbeta primers. Clones were sequenced by immunoSEQ multiplex PCR, and TCRdb holds only the in-frame ones, with some missing. The table lists 80,000 to 100,000 clones, about 81% of them singletons. Germline lookup yields CDR1 SGHKS and CDR2 YYEKEE (reference sequence). V was pared by 2 bases and J by 9 bases, with 12 bases between. This CDR3 has 13 residues. Worth noting for this clone: The antigen remains undetermined.

This receptor was taken from a man aged 35-49 years in good health and CMV-seropositive. The chain combines TRBV5-5 with TRBJ2-1; D is possibly TRBD2 (7 bases). The sample consisted of PBMCs. This chain's CDR3 is CASSLGGVGEQFF. CDR3 nucleotides: TGTGCCAGCAGCTTAGGGGGGGTAGGTGAGCAGTTCTTC.